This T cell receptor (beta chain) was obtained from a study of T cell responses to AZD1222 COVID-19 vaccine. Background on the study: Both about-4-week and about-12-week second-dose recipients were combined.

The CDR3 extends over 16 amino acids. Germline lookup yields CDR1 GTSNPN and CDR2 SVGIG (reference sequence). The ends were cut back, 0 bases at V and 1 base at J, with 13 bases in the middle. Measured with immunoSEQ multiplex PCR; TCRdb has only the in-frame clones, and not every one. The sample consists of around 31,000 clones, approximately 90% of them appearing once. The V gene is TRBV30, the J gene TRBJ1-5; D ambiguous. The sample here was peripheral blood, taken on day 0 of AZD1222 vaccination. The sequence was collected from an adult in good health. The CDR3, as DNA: TGTGCCTGGAGTGTACAAGGGATGGTGAGCAATCAGCCCCAGCATTTT. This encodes CAWSVQGMVSNQPQHF.